Listed below are T cell receptor delta chains from one sample, sequenced in a study of gamma-delta chains in newborns, infants, children. TCRdb reprocessed the reads through CATT. Of over 12,000 delta-chain clones in the sample, roughly 7% were seen once. Sequencing was done on a sample of blood. The source of these receptors is a child who was a newborn, infant or young child, either healthy, febrile or measles-vaccinated (not recorded which). Each CDR3 is given with its conserved first and last residue. The D gene is left open where the match is weak. Only part of the rows carry a size: once, few, many, or a class if the clone is expanded.

V gene	D gene	clone size	J gene	CDR3 protein	CDR3 DNA
TRDV2	TRDD3	few	TRDJ2	CACDTPFWGRRGVLTAQLFF	TGTGCCTGTGACACCCCCTTTTGGGGGAGACGGGGGGTTTTGACAGCACAACTCTTCTTT
TRDV1	TRDD3	-	TRDJ2	CALGEPGWGIRAMTAQLFF	TGTGCTCTTGGGGAACCCGGATGGGGGATACGAGCAATGACAGCACAACTCTTCTTT
TRDV2	TRDD3	-	TRDJ3	CACDNTGGYSSWDIRQMFF	TGTGCCTGTGACAATACTGGGGGATACAGCTCCTGGGACATCCGACAGATGTTTTTC
TRDV2	TRDD3	few	TRDJ3	CACDTVLGGYSWDTRQMFF	TGTGCCTGTGACACCGTTCTGGGGGGATACTCCTGGGACACCCGACAGATGTTTTTC
TRDV2	TRDD3	medium-sized	TRDJ3	CACDTAGGHSWDTRQMFF	TGTGCCTGTGACACCGCTGGGGGCCACTCCTGGGACACCCGACAGATGTTTTTC
TRDV2	TRDD3	medium-sized	TRDJ2	CACDSLGDTALTAQLFF	TGTGCCTGTGACTCCCTGGGGGATACGGCTTTGACAGCACAACTCTTCTTT
TRDV2	-	many	TRDJ3	CACDTVWRGDTRQMFF	TGTGCCTGTGACACCGTATGGCGAGGGGACACCCGACAGATGTTTTTC
TRDV2	TRDD3	-	TRDJ3	CACDTIGIRSSWDTRQMFF	TGTGCCTGTGACACCATCGGGATACGGAGCTCCTGGGACACCCGACAGATGTTTTTC
TRDV2	-	-	TRDJ1	CACDTRGSGVTDKLIF	TGTGCCTGTGACACCCGGGGATCCGGGGTCACCGATAAACTCATCTTT
TRDV2	TRDD3	-	TRDJ3	CACAPLGLTWDTRQMFF	TGTGCCTGTGCCCCACTGGGGTTAACCTGGGACACCCGACAGATGTTTTTC
TRDV2	TRDD3	-	TRDJ3	CACDTVLGQWDTRQMFF	TGTGCCTGTGACACCGTACTGGGGCAATGGGACACCCGACAGATGTTTTTC
TRDV2	-	many	TRDJ3	CACDPVSWDTRQMFF	TGTGCCTGTGATCCCGTCTCCTGGGACACCCGACAGATGTTTTTC
TRDV2	TRDD3	-	TRDJ3	CACDVLGDITWDTRQMFF	TGTGCCTGTGACGTACTGGGGGATATAACCTGGGACACCCGACAGATGTTTTTC
TRDV2	TRDD3	many	TRDJ3	CACDTGWGISSSWDTRQMFF	TGTGCCTGTGACACCGGCTGGGGGATCTCAAGCTCCTGGGACACCCGACAGATGTTTTTC
TRDV2	TRDD3	few	TRDJ2	CACDTLLLGGPQALTAQLFF	TGTGCCTGTGACACTCTTCTACTGGGGGGACCTCAAGCTTTGACAGCACAACTCTTCTTT
TRDV2	-	few	TRDJ3	CACDTLGPFSWDTRQMFF	TGTGCCTGTGACACCCTGGGGCCCTTCTCCTGGGACACCCGACAGATGTTTTTC
TRDV2	TRDD3	-	TRDJ3	CACDFVLGDTSWDTRQMFF	TGTGCCTGTGATTTCGTACTGGGGGATACTTCCTGGGACACCCGACAGATGTTTTTC
TRDV2	-	-	TRDJ3	CACDTLGPTGSWDTRQMFF	TGTGCCTGTGACACTCTGGGGCCTACCGGCTCCTGGGACACCCGACAGATGTTTTTC
TRDV2	-	few	TRDJ3	CACDTADTRTWDTRQMFF	TGTGCCTGTGACACCGCGGATACCAGAACCTGGGACACCCGACAGATGTTTTTC
TRDV2	-	-	TRDJ3	CACDTWGLSLSSWDTRQMFF	TGTGCCTGTGACACCTGGGGGCTGAGCTTAAGCTCCTGGGACACCCGCCAGATGTTTTTC
TRDV2	TRDD3	few	TRDJ3	CACDTLLTGGHASWDTRQMFF	TGTGCCTGTGACACCTTACTTACTGGGGGTCACGCCTCCTGGGACACCCGACAGATGTTTTTC
TRAV29/DV5	TRDD3	once	TRDJ2	CSVIGAGGYGQLFF	TGTTCCGTAATCGGTGCTGGGGGTTACGGACAACTCTTCTTT
TRDV2	TRDD3	medium-sized	TRDJ1	CACDVLGDTYTDKLIF	TGTGCCTGTGACGTACTGGGGGATACGTACACCGATAAACTCATCTTT
TRDV2	TRDD3	few	TRDJ1	CACDSVGDSDKLIF	TGTGCCTGTGACTCTGTGGGGGATTCCGATAAACTCATCTTT
TRDV2	TRDD3	many	TRDJ3	CACDTLGDKKSSWDTRQMFF	TGTGCCTGTGACACACTGGGGGATAAAAAAAGCTCCTGGGACACCCGACAGATGTTTTTC
TRDV2	-	-	TRDJ3	CACDTVGFDPWDTRQMFF	TGTGCCTGTGACACCGTGGGGTTCGACCCCTGGGACACCCGACAGATGTTTTTC
TRDV2	TRDD3	-	TRDJ3	CACDTVGGIRSWDTRQMFF	TGTGCCTGTGACACCGTGGGGGGGATACGCTCCTGGGACACCCGACAGATGTTTTTC
TRDV2	TRDD3	-	TRDJ3	CACDPLYWGISSWDTRQMFF	TGTGCCTGTGACCCTCTGTACTGGGGGATCAGCTCCTGGGACACCCGACAGATGTTTTTC
TRDV2	TRDD3	-	TRDJ3	CACDHVLGGLSWDARQMFF	TGTGCCTGTGACCATGTACTGGGGGGGCTCTCCTGGGACGCCCGACAGATGTTTTTC
TRDV2	TRDD3	medium-sized	TRDJ3	CACDNTGASSWDTRQMFF	TGTGCCTGTGACAATACTGGGGCAAGCTCCTGGGACACCCGACAGATGTTTTTC
TRDV2	TRDD3	few	TRDJ2	CACDQLLGDTSQLFF	TGTGCCTGTGACCAACTACTAGGGGATACATCACAACTCTTCTTT
TRDV2	-	few	TRDJ3	CACDVLVDNWDTRQMFF	TGTGCCTGTGACGTTCTTGTGGATAACTGGGACACCCGACAGATGTTTTTC
TRDV2	TRDD3	few	TRDJ1	CACDTMKIGGYADKLIF	TGTGCCTGTGACACGATGAAAATTGGGGGATACGCCGATAAACTCATCTTT
TRDV2	TRDD3	-	TRDJ3	CACDTGGYSTWDTRQRFF	TGTGCCTGTGACACTGGGGGATACAGCACCTGGGACACCCGACAGAGGTTTTTC
TRDV2	TRDD3	many	TRDJ2	CACDTVGGFVTAQLFF	TGTGCCTGTGACACCGTTGGGGGATTTGTGACAGCACAACTCTTCTTT
TRDV2	TRDD3	few	TRDJ3	CACDVLGAHSSWDTRQMFF	TGTGCCTGTGACGTACTGGGGGCCCACAGCTCCTGGGACACCCGACAGATGTTTTTC
TRDV2	TRDD3	-	TRDJ3	CACDTLGASSWDTRQMFF	TGTGCCTGCGACACACTGGGGGCTAGCTCCTGGGACACCCGACAGATGTTTTTC
TRDV2	-	-	TRDJ1	CACCRRAIRTTDKLIF	TGTGCCTGTTGCCGGAGGGCCATCCGGACCACCGATAAACTCATCTTT
TRDV2	TRDD3	few	TRDJ3	CACTGGYATWDTRQMFF	TGTGCCTGTACTGGGGGATATGCTACCTGGGACACCCGACAGATGTTTTTC
TRDV2	TRDD3	-	TRDJ3	CACDTAGIRSWDTRQMFF	TGTGCCTGTGACACGGCGGGGATACGATCCTGGGACACCCGACAGATGTTTTTC
TRDV2	-	few	TRDJ3	CACDALLGSWDTRQMFF	TGTGCCTGTGACGCCTTACTGGGTTCCTGGGACACCCGACAGATGTTTTTC
TRDV2	TRDD3	-	TRDJ2	CACDTVPGGYASLTAHLFF	TGTGCCTGTGACACCGTTCCTGGGGGATACGCGTCTTTGACAGCACACCTCTTCTTT
TRDV2	-	-	TRDJ3	CACDIVGADSWDTRQMFF	TGTGCCTGTGACATCGTGGGGGCCGACTCCTGGGACACCCGACAGATGTTTTTC
TRDV2	-	-	TRDJ3	CACDGTGMDWDTRQMFF	TGTGCCTGTGACGGTACTGGGATGGACTGGGACACCCGACAGATGTTTTTC